This is a list of T cell receptor beta chains from one sample in a study of blood T cell repertoires in COVID-19. Only in-frame clones appear in the TCRdb table, and some are missing; sequencing was by immunoSEQ multiplex PCR. The data hold over 120,000 clones, with around 90% observed a single time. Sequencing was performed on peripheral blood. Source of these receptors: a human donor in a cohort sampled during active COVID-19. Both conserved end residues are part of each CDR3. The order of the fields is V gene, D gene, clone size, J gene, CDR3 length, CDR3 DNA, CDR3 protein. The D gene is left open where the match is weak. Clone size is given for some rows only: seen once, a few or many times, or a class if the clone is expanded.

TRBV13	NA	NA	TRBJ1-1	16	TGTGCCAGCAGCCCCAGGCGGACTGGTCCGGATGTGGAAGCTTTCTTT	CASSPRRTGPDVEAFF
TRBV6-1	TRBD1	NA	TRBJ1-3	16	TGTGCCAGCAGTGCCTACAGGGACAGCTCTGGAAACACCATATATTTT	CASSAYRDSSGNTIYF
TRBV12-5	TRBD1	NA	TRBJ1-6	15	TGTGCTAGTGGTTTGCAGGGGGCGCTTGGTTCACCCCTCCACTTT	CASGLQGALGSPLHF
TRBV18	NA	NA	TRBJ2-7	14	TGTGCCAGCTCACCGGAACGCGGGTTATACGAGCAGTACTTC	CASSPERGLYEQYF
TRBV6-5	NA	NA	TRBJ2-3	14	TGTGCCAGCAGGGGGGGTACCTCGGCAGATACGCAGTATTTT	CASRGGTSADTQYF
TRBV5-4	NA	NA	TRBJ2-1	13	TGTGCCAGCAGCTTCGACAGCTACAATGAGCAGTTCTTC	CASSFDSYNEQFF
TRBV27	TRBD2	NA	TRBJ2-5	16	TGTGCCAGCAGTTTATCTCTGGCTAGCGGGGGAGAGACCCAGTACTTC	CASSLSLASGGETQYF
TRBV2	NA	once	TRBJ1-2	12	TGTGCCAGCAGTACCACAGGGTATGGCTACACCTTC	CASSTTGYGYTF
TRBV7-9	NA	few	TRBJ2-3	12	TGTGCCAGCAGCCTAGGGCCGGATACGCAGTATTTT	CASSLGPDTQYF
TRBV7-2	NA	NA	TRBJ1-1	14	TGTGCCAGCAGCACGGACAGTCTGAACACTGAAGCTTTCTTT	CASSTDSLNTEAFF
TRBV29-1	NA	NA	TRBJ1-3	11	TGCAGCGTGGCACAGGGAGACACCATATATTTT	CSVAQGDTIYF
TRBV29-1	NA	once	TRBJ1-1	16	TGCAGCGTCAAAACCCTATCACAGGGAGCTTTCAATGAAGCTTTCTTT	CSVKTLSQGAFNEAFF
TRBV5-1	NA	few	TRBJ2-1	16	TGCGCCAGCAGCTTGGATGGTGGGGGGGCGAAGGTTGAGCAGTTCTTC	CASSLDGGGAKVEQFF
TRBV6-5	TRBD2	NA	TRBJ2-1	15	TGTGCCAGCAGTCCTCGGGGGGGAAACGACAATGAGCAGTTCTTC	CASSPRGGNDNEQFF
TRBV6-5	TRBD1	NA	TRBJ2-7	14	TGTGCCAGCACGCCGGGACAGGGAATTCGCGAGCAGTACTTC	CASTPGQGIREQYF
TRBV12-5	TRBD2	NA	TRBJ2-3	17	TGTGCTAGTGGTTTGGGCAGGGGTAGCGGGGGCACAGATACGCAGTATTTT	CASGLGRGSGGTDTQYF
TRBV15	NA	NA	TRBJ1-2	14	TGTGCCACCAGCGTACTTAGGACAGCCTATGGCTACACCTTC	CATSVLRTAYGYTF
TRBV3-1/TRBV3-2	NA	NA	TRBJ2-7	14	TGTGCCAGCAGCCTGACTAGTACCCGTCTCGAGCAGTACTTC	CASSLTSTRLEQYF
TRBV5-1	NA	NA	TRBJ1-6	13	TGCGCCAGCAGCCCGGGGACAACATCGGCCCTCCACTTT	CASSPGTTSALHF
TRBV18	TRBD1	NA	TRBJ1-4	15	TGTGCCAGCTCAGAGGCCGGGACAGGGAGAGAAAAACTGTTTTTT	CASSEAGTGREKLFF
TRBV15	NA	NA	TRBJ1-2	15	TGTGCCACCGCCCCGGTCAGACAGTCAAGTAATGGCTACACCTTC	CATAPVRQSSNGYTF
TRBV11-2	TRBD2	NA	TRBJ2-1	15	TGTGCCAGCAGCTTAAAAGCGGGGCCGGGCAATGAGCAGTTCTTC	CASSLKAGPGNEQFF
TRBV7-2	TRBD2	NA	TRBJ2-1	15	TGTGCCAGCAGCCTCTCGGGGGGGCCTTACAATGAGCAGTTCTTC	CASSLSGGPYNEQFF
TRBV5-1	NA	NA	TRBJ1-1	14	TGCGCCAGCAGCCTTGACCCCCGAGGAACTGAAGCTTTCTTT	CASSLDPRGTEAFF
TRBV7-9	NA	NA	TRBJ1-5	13	TGTGCCAGCAGCTTAGAAGGGGATCAGCCCCAGCATTTT	CASSLEGDQPQHF
TRBV2	TRBD1	once	TRBJ2-7	14	TGTGCCAGCAGTGACCAGGGGGCAGGGTACGAGCAGTACTTC	CASSDQGAGYEQYF
TRBV6-5	NA	NA	TRBJ2-3	15	TGTGCCAGCAGTCCCAGTCGTACGGGTCCAGATACGCAGTATTTT	CASSPSRTGPDTQYF